In its sample, the clone carrying this T cell receptor beta chain was seen many times. Time point reported: newly diagnosed GD, antithyroid drugs for less than 3 months. PBMC-derived RNA was used for the TCR library. The data were taken from a study of regulatory T cells in long-lasting Graves disease. To make TCR beta libraries, researchers used iRepertoire HTBI primers and Arm-PCR of CDR3 regions. TCRdb independently ran MiXCR on the multiplex PCR reads; one entry per CDR3 protein. Among roughly 420,000 distinct CDR3 sequences, approximately 16% were seen once, and the ten largest hold about 10%. The CDR3 is 13 residues long. CDR1 is MDHEN and CDR2 is SYDVKM in the germline V gene. J lost 6 bases, V lost 4 bases, and 0 bases had no gene match. This sample also appeared in a second study, on T cells in Graves' hyperthyroidism and ophthalmopathy.

The receptor was isolated from a woman aged 25 to 39 with Graves disease. V usage is TRBV28 and J usage is TRBJ2-4, with TRBD2 identical over 10 bases. The specimen was peripheral blood mononuclear cells (PBMCs), collected at new diagnosis, from a patient treated with antithyroid drugs. CDR3 nucleotides: TGTGCCAGCAGTTCTAGCGGGGGAAACATTCAGTACTTC. This sequence encodes CASSSSGGNIQYF.